This entry lists 27 T cell receptor beta chains sequenced from one sample in a study of shared clonotypes between healthy human individuals. TCRdb's copy holds only in-frame clones and misses some; the assay was immunoSEQ multiplex PCR. The sample holds roughly 600,000 clones, 95% to 98% seen once. Terminally differentiated effector memory CD45RA+ cells were left out of the naive CD8 fraction, which was CD45RO-negative and positively selected for CCR7. Sequencing was performed on naive CD8+ T cells sorted from blood. These TCRs come from a young man in good health.

The chain is built from TRBV11-2 and TRBJ1-4; TRBD1 is a possible D gene (5 bases). The germline V gene encodes CDR1 SGHAT and CDR2 FQNNGV. The CDR3 is 13 amino acids. Trimming shortened V by 1 base and J by 5 bases, and 5 bases separated the two germline ends. The CDR3 loop is CASSLAGNEKLFF. CDR3 nucleotide sequence: TGTGCCAGCAGCTTAGCAGGGAATGAAAAACTGTTTTTT.

CDR3 residues: CASRAGGVDTQYF. CDR3 in DNA: TGTGCCAGCCGGGCGGGAGGGGTTGATACGCAGTATTTT. V and J are TRBV6-5 and TRBJ2-3; 9 bases match TRBD2. Losses at the gene ends were 8 bases for V and 6 bases for J; bases not matched to a gene: 6. From germline, CDR1 is MNHEY and CDR2 SVGAGI. The CDR3 extends over 13 amino acids.

The chain carries TRBV4-1 and TRBJ2-7, with 12 bases that match TRBD2. From germline, CDR1 is MGHRA and CDR2 YSYEKL. J lost 1 base, V lost 3 bases, and 4 bases had no gene match. The CDR3 runs 16 residues. The CDR3 region has the DNA TGCGCCAGCAGCCACATACTAGCGGGAGGTTCCTACGAGCAGTACTTC. This gives the protein CASSHILAGGSYEQYF.

The V call is TRBV2, the J call TRBJ1-1; D gene unclear. Germline-derived CDR1 and CDR2 are SNHLY and FYNNEI. Trimming left V 4 bases short and J 0 bases short, with 6 bases between. This CDR3 contains 13 residues. The CDR3 sequence is CASSGWLNTEAFF. DNA of the CDR3: TGTGCCAGCAGTGGTTGGTTGAACACTGAAGCTTTCTTT.

This chain uses TRBV4-3 with TRBJ1-5; D might be TRBD1 (5 bases). Germline V gives CDR1 LGHNA, CDR2 YSLEER. V lost 4 bases, J lost 4 bases, and 11 bases lay in between. This CDR3 region has 14 residues. CDR3 loop: CASSPSTANQPQHF. CDR3 nucleotide sequence: TGCGCCAGCAGCCCTTCGACAGCTAATCAGCCCCAGCATTTT.

This clone appeared a single time. The chain is built from TRBV7-9 and TRBJ2-2; TRBD1 matches 7 bases. Germline trimming cut 5 bases from V and 6 bases from J; bases unmatched to any gene: 6. The CDR3 has 14 residues. Per germline, CDR1 SEHNR and CDR2 FQNEAQ (reference sequence). In DNA, the CDR3 is TGTGCCAGCAGCGTCGACAGGGCCCCCGGGGAGCTGTTTTTT. Its translation is CASSVDRAPGELFF.

Only one count was recorded for this clone. The CDR3 region has the DNA TGTGCCAGCAGCCAGACTAGCGGAAGCACAGATACGCAGTATTTT. Protein sequence: CASSQTSGSTDTQYF. V and J are TRBV6-5 and TRBJ2-3; TRBD2 matches at 9 bases. Per the germline V gene, CDR1 is MNHEY and CDR2 is SVGAGI. This CDR3 is 15 amino acids long. With 6 bases clipped from V and 0 bases from J, the junction kept 4 bases outside the gene matches.

This sequence joins TRBV30 and TRBJ2-3; 7 nucleotides line up with TRBD2. With V trimmed by 2 bases and J by 0 bases, 2 bases remained unmatched. From germline, CDR1 is GTSNPN and CDR2 SVGIG (reference sequence). The CDR3 length is 14 residues. CDR3: CAWSHSGSTDTQYF. The DNA for the CDR3 is TGTGCCTGGAGTCATAGCGGGAGCACAGATACGCAGTATTTT.

J is TRBJ2-1 and V is TRBV6-6; perhaps TRBD1 as D (6 bases). Trimming pared 6 bases from V and 3 bases from J, leaving 15 bases between. Germline V gene lookup returns CDR1 MNHNY and CDR2 SVGAGI (reference sequence). The CDR3 loop spans 15 amino acids. CDR3 bases: TGTGCCAGCAGCCGGACAGCCTCGTTCTACAATGAGCAGTTCTTC. Protein sequence: CASSRTASFYNEQFF.

The table lists this clone with a count of one. The chain employs TRBV2 and TRBJ2-1, with 16 bases identical to TRBD2. V was pared by 6 bases and J by 3 bases, with 5 bases of the junction left unmatched. Germline assignment: CDR1 SNHLY and CDR2 FYNNEI. The CDR3 length is 17 residues. Here the CDR3 reads CASSGTSGRVSYNEQFF. Here the CDR3 DNA reads TGTGCCAGCAGCGGGACTAGCGGGAGGGTTAGCTACAATGAGCAGTTCTTC. The whole variable domain, remainder taken from reference TRBV2 and TRBJ2-1, is EPEVTQTPSHQVTQMGQEVILRCVPISNHLYFYWYRQILGQKVEFLVSFYNNEISEKSEIFDDQFSVERPDGSNFTLKIRSTKLEDSAMYFCASSGTSGRVSYNEQFFGPGTRLTVL.

This clone was recorded only once. The CDR3 protein is CASSLKGGAGPQHF. The CDR3 region has the DNA TGTGCCAGCAGCTTAAAAGGGGGCGCGGGGCCCCAGCATTTT. This chain joins TRBV7-8 and TRBJ1-5; 7 nucleotides line up with TRBD1. The CDR3 length is 14 residues. V lost 2 bases and J lost 9; bases outside the gene matches: 7. Germline values: CDR1 SGHVS, CDR2 FQNEAQ.

V usage is TRBV13 and J usage is TRBJ2-1; TRBD2 matches at 12 bases. V shed 5 bases and J 8 bases; nucleotides not matched to a gene: 7. Per the germline V gene, CDR1 is PRHDT and CDR2 is FYEKMQ (reference sequence). The CDR3 is made up of 15 amino acids. The CDR3: CASSVGLAGRDEQFF. For the CDR3, the DNA is TGTGCCAGCAGCGTCGGACTAGCGGGACGGGATGAGCAGTTCTTC.

J is TRBJ2-7 and V is TRBV7-9; 8 bases map to TRBD2. The CDR3 runs to 14 residues. Per germline, CDR1 SEHNR and CDR2 FQNEAQ (reference sequence). J was trimmed by 7 bases and V by 4 bases; bases with no gene match: 9. CDR3 bases: TGTGCCAGCAGCTGGACTAGCACTATTAGGGAGCAGTACTTC. Its translation is CASSWTSTIREQYF.

The rearrangement links TRBV29-1 to TRBJ2-2, with D perhaps TRBD1 (6 bases). Germline CDR1 and CDR2: SQVTM and ANQGSEA. The CDR3 is 12 amino acids. The V end lost 2 bases, the J end lost 8 bases, and 9 bases lay between the germline ends. The CDR3 region has the DNA TGCAGCGTTGAACTGGGGGCAGGGGAGCTGTTTTTT. Translation: CSVELGAGELFF.

The chain uses TRBV7-8 and TRBJ1-4, with a tentative D call TRBD1 (5 bases). The ends were cut back, 1 base at V and 11 bases at J, with 8 bases in the middle. CDR1 SGHVS and CDR2 FQNEAQ come from the germline V gene. The CDR3 runs 12 residues. The CDR3 spells CASSLEGRKLFF. Here the CDR3 DNA reads TGTGCCAGCAGCTTAGAGGGGCGCAAACTGTTTTTT.

This chain links TRBV7-9 with TRBJ1-5; no clear D. Trimming pared 6 bases from V and 3 bases from J, leaving 12 bases between. In germline, CDR1 is SEHNR, CDR2 FQNEAQ (reference sequence). This CDR3 is 14 amino acids long. Written as DNA, the CDR3 is TGTGCCAGCAGTACGCTGGGCCCCAATCAGCCCCAGCATTTT. Translation gives CASSTLGPNQPQHF.

This CDR3 is CASSQEMGAMSNQPQHF. The CDR3 bases are TGCGCCAGCAGCCAAGAGATGGGAGCGATGAGCAATCAGCCCCAGCATTTT. The chain joins TRBV4-1 to TRBJ1-5; D is unresolved. The CDR3 is made up of 17 amino acids. The germline V gene has CDR1 MGHRA and CDR2 YSYEKL. Trimming shortened V by 0 bases and J by 1 base, and 13 bases separated the two germline ends.

The rearrangement joins TRBV29-1 to TRBJ2-1; TRBD2 might be the D (6 bases). This CDR3 is 16 amino acids long. V lost 0 bases, J lost 7 bases, and 19 bases lay in between. Germline V CDR1 and CDR2: SQVTM, ANQGSEA. CDR3 in DNA: TGCAGCGTTGAAGATGTCCCAGGCTCGGGGAGGAATGAGCAGTTCTTC. It translates to CSVEDVPGSGRNEQFF.

This clone was observed a single time. V is TRBV7-9 and J is TRBJ2-1, with 12 bases lining up with TRBD2. Trimming at V came to 8 bases and at J to 3 bases, leaving 5 bases not matched to a gene. This CDR3 is built from 15 residues. CDR1 is SEHNR and CDR2 is FQNEAQ in the germline V gene (reference sequence). This CDR3 reads CASLAGGSGYNEQFF. The CDR3 DNA reads TGTGCCAGCCTAGCGGGAGGGTCAGGCTACAATGAGCAGTTCTTC. Using reference TRBV7-9 and TRBJ2-1 for the parts outside the CDR3, the full variable domain is DTGVSQNPRHKITKRGQNVTFRCDPISEHNRLYWYRQTLGQGPEFLTYFQNEAQLEKSRLLSDRFSAERPKGSFSTLEIQRTEQGDSAMYLCASLAGGSGYNEQFFGPGTRLTVL.

The chain uses TRBV27 and TRBJ2-1, with no clear D. V was cut by 6 bases and J by 8 bases, with 17 bases left in between. Looked up from germline, CDR1 is MNHEY and CDR2 is SMNVEV (reference sequence). The CDR3 contains 14 residues. CDR3 loop: CASSPGLEWDEQFF. The DNA for the CDR3 is TGTGCCAGCAGCCCCGGGTTAGAGTGGGATGAGCAGTTCTTC.

This clone has a single count. The chain has TRBV7-6 and TRBJ2-7; tentatively, D is TRBD1 (5 bases). V shed 5 bases and J shed 2 bases, with 13 bases lying between them. CDR1 is SGHVS, CDR2 FNYEAQ, per germline. The CDR3 is made up of 14 amino acids. CDR3 in amino acids: CASSPRTRAYEQYF. CDR3 in DNA: TGTGCCAGCAGCCCCCGGACACGAGCCTACGAGCAGTACTTC.

The V gene is TRBV5-6, the J gene TRBJ2-4; D is perhaps TRBD1 (6 bases). Germline CDR1 is SGHDT and CDR2 is YYEEEE. The CDR3 is 12 residues long. Trimming removed 3 bases at V and 13 bases at J, with 14 bases between. Here the CDR3 DNA reads TGTGCCAGCAGCTCGGACAGTCCGATACAGTACTTC. Protein product: CASSSDSPIQYF.

The V and J genes are TRBV15 and TRBJ2-3, with D perhaps TRBD2 (9 bases). Trimming took 0 bases from V and 2 from J, leaving 30 bases between them. This CDR3 comprises 22 residues. Germline CDR1 LNHNV, CDR2 YYDKDF (reference sequence). The CDR3 spells CATSRDLWQGALAGVHTDTQYF. In DNA form, the CDR3 reads TGTGCCACCAGCAGAGATTTGTGGCAGGGGGCTTTAGCGGGAGTACACACAGATACGCAGTATTTT.

V is TRBV6-5 and J is TRBJ2-7; either TRBD1 or TRBD2 may fit D (7 bases each). CDR3 length: 13 residues. Trimming cost V 11 bases and J 4 bases, with 18 bases left between them. Germline lookup yields CDR1 MNHEY and CDR2 SVGAGI. The CDR3 nucleotides read TGTGCCGCGGGGGACAGAGAATTTTACGAGCAGTACTTC. This codes for CAAGDREFYEQYF.

This clone appeared a few times. The genes are TRBV6-1 and TRBJ2-1, with D tentatively TRBD2 (5 bases). With 5 bases removed from V and 2 bases from J, the gap between germline ends came to 7 bases. The V gene's germline CDR1 is MNHNS and CDR2 SASEGT. CDR3 length: 13 amino acids. CDR3 in amino acids: CASSRGTYNEQFF. CDR3 DNA: TGTGCCAGCAGTCGGGGAACCTACAATGAGCAGTTCTTC.

This sequence joins TRBV5-6 and TRBJ1-5; no clear D. V was trimmed by 1 base and J by 2 bases, leaving 10 bases between them. The CDR3 runs to 15 residues. Germline V CDR1 and CDR2: SGHDT, YYEEEE. The CDR3 loop is CASSLSRPGNQPQHF. The CDR3 nucleotides are TGTGCCAGCAGCTTGTCGAGGCCAGGCAATCAGCCCCAGCATTTT. Drawing the rest from reference TRBV5-6 and TRBJ1-5, the complete variable domain is DAGVTQSPTHLIKTRGQQVTLRCSPKSGHDTVSWYQQALGQGPQFIFQYYEEEERQRGNFPDRFSGHQFPNYSSELNVNALLLGDSALYLCASSLSRPGNQPQHFGDGTRLSIL.

This CDR3 reads CSAIAYEQFF. The CDR3, as DNA: TGCAGTGCTATAGCCTATGAGCAGTTCTTC. The chain has TRBV20-1 and TRBJ2-1, with D uncertain. The germline gives CDR1 DFQATT, CDR2 SNEGSKA (reference sequence). The CDR3 runs to 10 residues. The V and J ends lost 4 bases and 8 bases respectively, with 6 bases between them.